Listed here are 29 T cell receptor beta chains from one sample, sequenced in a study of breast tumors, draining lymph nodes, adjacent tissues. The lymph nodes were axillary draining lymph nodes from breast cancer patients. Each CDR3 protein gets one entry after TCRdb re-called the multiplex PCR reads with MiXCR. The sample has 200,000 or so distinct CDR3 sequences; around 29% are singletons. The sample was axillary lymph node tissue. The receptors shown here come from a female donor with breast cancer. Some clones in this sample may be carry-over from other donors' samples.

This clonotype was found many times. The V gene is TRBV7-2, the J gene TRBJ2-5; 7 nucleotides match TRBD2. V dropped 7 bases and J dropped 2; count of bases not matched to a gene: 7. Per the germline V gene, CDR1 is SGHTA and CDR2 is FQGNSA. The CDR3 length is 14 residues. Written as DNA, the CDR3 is TGTGCCAGCACCTGGGGGGGGAGGCAAGAGACCCAGTACTTC. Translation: CASTWGGRQETQYF.

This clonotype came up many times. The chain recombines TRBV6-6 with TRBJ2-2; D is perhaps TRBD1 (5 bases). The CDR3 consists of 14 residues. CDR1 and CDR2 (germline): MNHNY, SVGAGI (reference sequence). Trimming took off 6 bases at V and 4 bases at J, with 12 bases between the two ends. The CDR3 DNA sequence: TGTGCCAGCAGGGGGCTAGGGGCCACCGGGGAGCTGTTTTTT. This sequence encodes CASRGLGATGELFF.

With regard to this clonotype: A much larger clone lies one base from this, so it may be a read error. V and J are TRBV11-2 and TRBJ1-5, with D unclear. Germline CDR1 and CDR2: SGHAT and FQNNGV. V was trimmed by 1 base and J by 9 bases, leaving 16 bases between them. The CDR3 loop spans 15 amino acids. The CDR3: CASSLASGPGSPQHF. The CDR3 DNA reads TGTGCCAGCAGCTTAGCATCAGGACCGGGTTCGCCCCAGCATTTT.

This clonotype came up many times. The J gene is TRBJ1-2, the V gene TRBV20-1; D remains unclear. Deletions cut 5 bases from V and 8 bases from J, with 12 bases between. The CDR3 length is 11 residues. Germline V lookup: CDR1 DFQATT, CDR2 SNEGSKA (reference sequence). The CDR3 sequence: CSADTEFGYTF. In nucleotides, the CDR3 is TGCAGTGCTGATACTGAGTTCGGCTACACCTTC.

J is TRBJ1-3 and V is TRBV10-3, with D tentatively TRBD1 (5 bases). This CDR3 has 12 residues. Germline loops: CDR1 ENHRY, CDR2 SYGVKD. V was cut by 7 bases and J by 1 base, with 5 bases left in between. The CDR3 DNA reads TGTGCCATCAAGGGGTCTGGAAACACCATATATTTT. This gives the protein CAIKGSGNTIYF.

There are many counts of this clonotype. The CDR3 spells CASSPVASGTSAYNEQFF. In DNA form, the CDR3 reads TGTGCCAGCAGCCCCGTCGCCTCCGGGACGTCCGCCTACAATGAGCAGTTCTTC. The chain recombines TRBV7-9 with TRBJ2-1; either TRBD1 or TRBD2 may fit D (5 bases each). The V end was cut by 5 bases, the J end by 2 bases, with 22 bases between. The CDR3 runs to 18 residues. Per the germline V gene, CDR1 is SEHNR and CDR2 is FQNEAQ (reference sequence).

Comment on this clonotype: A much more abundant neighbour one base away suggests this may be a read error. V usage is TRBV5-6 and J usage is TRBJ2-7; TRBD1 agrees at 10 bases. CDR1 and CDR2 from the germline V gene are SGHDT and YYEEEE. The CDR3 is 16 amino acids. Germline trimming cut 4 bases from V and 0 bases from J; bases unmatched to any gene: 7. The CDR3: CASSRDRGSISYEQYF. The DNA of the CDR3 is TGTGCCAGCAGCCGGGACAGGGGATCCATCTCCTACGAGCAGTACTTC.

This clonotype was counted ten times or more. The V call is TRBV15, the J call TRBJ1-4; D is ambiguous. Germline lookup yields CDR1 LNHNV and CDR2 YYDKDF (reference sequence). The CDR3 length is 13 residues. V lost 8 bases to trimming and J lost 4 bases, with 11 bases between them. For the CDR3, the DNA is TGTGCCACCGCACCTTCTCTTAATGAAAAACTGTTTTTT. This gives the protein CATAPSLNEKLFF.

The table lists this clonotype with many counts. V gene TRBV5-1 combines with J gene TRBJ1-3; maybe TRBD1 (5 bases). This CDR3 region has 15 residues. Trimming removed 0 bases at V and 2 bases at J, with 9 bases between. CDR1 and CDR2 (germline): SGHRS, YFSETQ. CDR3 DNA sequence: TGCGCCAGCAGCTTGGACGGGGCGACTGGAAACACCATATATTTT. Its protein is CASSLDGATGNTIYF.

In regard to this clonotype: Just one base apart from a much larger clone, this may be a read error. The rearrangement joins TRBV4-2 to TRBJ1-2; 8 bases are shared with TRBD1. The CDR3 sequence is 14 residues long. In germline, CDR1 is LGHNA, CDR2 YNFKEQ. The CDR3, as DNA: TGTGCCAGCAGTCAACCAGGGGGCGCCGATGGCTGCACCTTC. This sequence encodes CASSQPGGADGCTF.

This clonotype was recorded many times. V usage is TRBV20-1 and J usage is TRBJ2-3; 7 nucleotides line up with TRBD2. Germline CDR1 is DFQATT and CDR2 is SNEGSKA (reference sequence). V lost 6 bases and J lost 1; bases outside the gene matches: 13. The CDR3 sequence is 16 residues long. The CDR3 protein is CSAFPVGGEGTDTQYF. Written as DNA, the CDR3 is TGCAGTGCCTTCCCCGTGGGGGGGGAGGGCACAGATACGCAGTATTTT.

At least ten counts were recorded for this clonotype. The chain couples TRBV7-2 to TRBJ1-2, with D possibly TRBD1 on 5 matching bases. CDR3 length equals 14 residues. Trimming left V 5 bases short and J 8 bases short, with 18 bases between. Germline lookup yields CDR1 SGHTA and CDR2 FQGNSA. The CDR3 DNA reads TGTGCCAGCAGCCCTCCGGGGGGTCGGTCCGGCTACACCTTC. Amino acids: CASSPPGGRSGYTF.

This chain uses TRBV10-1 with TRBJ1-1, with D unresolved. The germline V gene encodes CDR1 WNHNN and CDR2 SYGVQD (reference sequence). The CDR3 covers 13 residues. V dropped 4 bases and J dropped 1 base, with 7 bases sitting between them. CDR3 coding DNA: TGCGCCAGCAGTGCTGATACGAACACTGAAGCTTTCTTT. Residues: CASSADTNTEAFF.

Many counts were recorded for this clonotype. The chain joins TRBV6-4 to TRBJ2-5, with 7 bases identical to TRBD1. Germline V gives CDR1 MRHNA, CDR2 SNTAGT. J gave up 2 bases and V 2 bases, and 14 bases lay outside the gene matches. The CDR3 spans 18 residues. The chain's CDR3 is CASSDRPFRDSLQETQYF. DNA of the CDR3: TGTGCCAGCAGTGACAGACCTTTTCGGGACAGCTTACAAGAGACCCAGTACTTC.

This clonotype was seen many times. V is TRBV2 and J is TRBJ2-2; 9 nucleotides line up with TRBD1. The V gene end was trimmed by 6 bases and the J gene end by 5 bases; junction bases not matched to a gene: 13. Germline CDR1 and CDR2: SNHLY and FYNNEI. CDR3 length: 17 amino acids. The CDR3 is CASSPLGQGRETGELFF. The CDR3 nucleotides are TGTGCCAGCAGCCCCCTTGGACAGGGGAGGGAAACCGGGGAGCTGTTTTTT. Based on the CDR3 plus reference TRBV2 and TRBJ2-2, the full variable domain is EPEVTQTPSHQVTQMGQEVILRCVPISNHLYFYWYRQILGQKVEFLVSFYNNEISEKSEIFDDQFSVERPDGSNFTLKIRSTKLEDSAMYFCASSPLGQGRETGELFFGEGSRLTVL.

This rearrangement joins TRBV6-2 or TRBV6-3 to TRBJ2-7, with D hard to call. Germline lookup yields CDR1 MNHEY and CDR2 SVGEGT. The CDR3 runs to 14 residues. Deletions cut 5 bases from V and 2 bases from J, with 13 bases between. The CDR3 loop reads CASSHPYIPYEQYF. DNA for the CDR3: TGTGCCAGCAGTCACCCCTACATCCCCTACGAGCAGTACTTC.

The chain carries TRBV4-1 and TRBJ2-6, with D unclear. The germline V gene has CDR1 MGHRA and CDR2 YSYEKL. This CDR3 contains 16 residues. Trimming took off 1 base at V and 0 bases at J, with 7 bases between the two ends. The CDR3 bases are TGCGCCAGCAGCCAAGCGCCGGACTCTGGGGCCAACGTCCTGACTTTC. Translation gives CASSQAPDSGANVLTF.

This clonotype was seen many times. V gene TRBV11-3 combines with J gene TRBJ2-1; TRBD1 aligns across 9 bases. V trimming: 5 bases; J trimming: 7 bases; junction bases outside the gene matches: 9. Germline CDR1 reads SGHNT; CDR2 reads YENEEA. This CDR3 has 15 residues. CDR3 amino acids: CASSRGQGIKNEQFF. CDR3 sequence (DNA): TGTGCCAGCAGCCGGGGACAGGGTATCAAGAATGAGCAGTTCTTC.

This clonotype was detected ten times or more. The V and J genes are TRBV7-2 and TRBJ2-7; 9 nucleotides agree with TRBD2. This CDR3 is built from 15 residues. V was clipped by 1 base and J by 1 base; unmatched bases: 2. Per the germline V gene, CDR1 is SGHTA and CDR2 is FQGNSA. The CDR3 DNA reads TGTGCCAGCAGCTTAGGCGGGAGGGCATCCTACGAGCAGTACTTC. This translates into CASSLGGRASYEQYF.

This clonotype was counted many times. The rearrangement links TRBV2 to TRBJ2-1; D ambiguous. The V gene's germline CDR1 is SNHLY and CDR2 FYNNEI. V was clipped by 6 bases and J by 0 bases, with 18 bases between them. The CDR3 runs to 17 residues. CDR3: CASRSARSHRSYNEQFF. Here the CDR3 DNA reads TGTGCCAGCAGGTCGGCTCGCTCGCACCGCTCCTACAATGAGCAGTTCTTC.

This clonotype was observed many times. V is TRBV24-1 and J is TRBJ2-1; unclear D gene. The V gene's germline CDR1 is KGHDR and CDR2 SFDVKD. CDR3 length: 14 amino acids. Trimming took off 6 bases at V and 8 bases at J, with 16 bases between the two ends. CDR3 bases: TGTGCCACCAGTCCTAGACCAGAGATGGATGAGCAGTTCTTC. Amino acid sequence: CATSPRPEMDEQFF.

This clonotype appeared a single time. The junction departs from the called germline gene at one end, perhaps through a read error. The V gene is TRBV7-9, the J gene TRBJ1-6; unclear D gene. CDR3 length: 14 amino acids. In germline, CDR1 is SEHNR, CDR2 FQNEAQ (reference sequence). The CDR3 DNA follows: TGCGCCAGCAGCTTAGCGAGAGAGGATTCACACCTTCACTTT. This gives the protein CASSLAREDSHLHF.

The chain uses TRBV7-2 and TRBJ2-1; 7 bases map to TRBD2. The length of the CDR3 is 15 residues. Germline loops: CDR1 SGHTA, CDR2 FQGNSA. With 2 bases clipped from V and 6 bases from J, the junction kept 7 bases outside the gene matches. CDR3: CASSLTAAGVNEQFF. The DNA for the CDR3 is TGTGCCAGCAGCTTAACAGCGGCGGGGGTCAATGAGCAGTTCTTC.

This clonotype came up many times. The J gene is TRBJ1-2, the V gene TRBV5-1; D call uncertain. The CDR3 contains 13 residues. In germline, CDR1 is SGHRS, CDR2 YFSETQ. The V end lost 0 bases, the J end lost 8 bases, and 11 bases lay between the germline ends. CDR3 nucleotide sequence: TGCGCCAGCAGCTTGGGGCCGGCGGAGGGCTACACCTTC. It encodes CASSLGPAEGYTF.

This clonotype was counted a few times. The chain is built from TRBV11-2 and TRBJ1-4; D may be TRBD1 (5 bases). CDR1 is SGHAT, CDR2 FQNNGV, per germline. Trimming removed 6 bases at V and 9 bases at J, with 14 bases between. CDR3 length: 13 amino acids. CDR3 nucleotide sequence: TGTGCCAGCAGTGAAGACCAGGGCCAAAAACTGTTTTTT. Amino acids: CASSEDQGQKLFF.

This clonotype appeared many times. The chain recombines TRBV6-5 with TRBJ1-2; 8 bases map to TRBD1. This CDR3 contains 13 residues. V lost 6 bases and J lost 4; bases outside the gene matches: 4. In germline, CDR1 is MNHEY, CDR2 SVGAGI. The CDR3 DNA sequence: TGTGCCAGCAGCCGCGGACAGGGCTATGGCTACACCTTC. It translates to CASSRGQGYGYTF.

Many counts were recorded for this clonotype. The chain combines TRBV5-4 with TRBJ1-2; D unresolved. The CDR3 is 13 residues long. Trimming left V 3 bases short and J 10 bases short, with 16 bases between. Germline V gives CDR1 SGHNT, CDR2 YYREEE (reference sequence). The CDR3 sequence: CASSSSESTVYTF. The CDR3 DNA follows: TGTGCCAGCAGCTCATCCGAATCGACCGTCTACACCTTC.

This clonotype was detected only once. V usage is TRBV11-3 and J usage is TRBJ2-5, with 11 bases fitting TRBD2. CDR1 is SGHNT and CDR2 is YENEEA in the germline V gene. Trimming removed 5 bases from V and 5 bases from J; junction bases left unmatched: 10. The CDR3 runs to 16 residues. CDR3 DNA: TGTGCCAGCAGCCCGGGACTAGCGGCAGAGGCGGAGACCCAGTACTTC. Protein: CASSPGLAAEAETQYF.

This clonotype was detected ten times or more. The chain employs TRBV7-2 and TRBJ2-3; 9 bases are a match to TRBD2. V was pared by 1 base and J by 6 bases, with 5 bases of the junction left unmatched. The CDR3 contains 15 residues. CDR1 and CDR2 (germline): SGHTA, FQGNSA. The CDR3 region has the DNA TGTGCCAGCAGCTTAGGCGGGGGGGCCTGGGATACGCAGTATTTT. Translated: CASSLGGGAWDTQYF.